One and the same sample provided the 13 T cell receptor beta chains below, sequenced in a study of shared clonotypes between healthy human individuals. Data came from immunoSEQ multiplex PCR; TCRdb stores just in-frame clones and leaves some out. The top ten clones hold 0.35% to 0.45% of a sample with about 2.3 million clones, approximately 93% of them seen once. Sequencing used naive CD4+ T cells from PBMCs. The subset is: CD45RA+ positively selected. Receptor source: a man aged 18 to 29 in good health. Some clones in this sample may be carry-over from other donors' samples.

V and J are TRBV27 and TRBJ1-4, with a weak D call TRBD1 (5 bases). The CDR3 runs 15 residues. CDR1 and CDR2 (germline): MNHEY, SMNVEV (reference sequence). The V end was cut by 6 bases, the J end by 8 bases, with 19 bases between. The CDR3 sequence: CASSRLGTVGEKLFF. CDR3 bases: TGTGCCAGCAGCCGCCTCGGGACGGTGGGGGAAAAACTGTTTTTT.

This chain connects TRBV6-1 to TRBJ2-7; a possible D gene is TRBD1 (6 bases). CDR3 length equals 13 residues. V lost 6 bases and J lost 5, with 14 bases in between. From germline, CDR1 is MNHNS and CDR2 SASEGT. CDR3 amino acids: CASRLQGPDEQYF. DNA for the CDR3: TGTGCCAGCAGGTTGCAGGGGCCTGACGAGCAGTACTTC.

CDR3 in DNA: TGCGCCAGCAGCTTGTCACCCAGGGCGGGTGGAGAGACCCAGTACTTC. This translates into CASSLSPRAGGETQYF. V gene TRBV5-1 combines with J gene TRBJ2-5, with D possibly being TRBD1 or TRBD2 (5 bases each). CDR1 and CDR2 from the germline V gene are SGHRS and YFSETQ. CDR3 size: 16 residues. V was pared by 1 base and J by 4 bases, with 17 bases between. Variable domain in full (rest from reference TRBV5-1 and TRBJ2-5): KAGVTQTPRYLIKTRGQQVTLSCSPISGHRSVSWYQQTPGQGLQFLFEYFSETQRNKGNFPGRFSGRQFSNSRSEMNVSTLELGDSALYLCASSLSPRAGGETQYFGPGTRLLVL.

In the case of this clone: The sample carries other DNA sequences with the same CDR3. V is TRBV7-9 and J is TRBJ2-5; a possible D gene is TRBD2 (5 bases). The V gene's germline CDR1 is SEHNR and CDR2 FQNEAQ (reference sequence). CDR3 length: 13 amino acids. Between the trimmed V and J ends, which lost 5 bases and 4 bases, there was a span of 11 bases. The CDR3: CASSPLGGETQYF. The CDR3 DNA follows: TGTGCCAGCAGCCCATTAGGAGGAGAGACCCAGTACTTC.

The chain carries TRBV5-1 and TRBJ1-1; D uncertain. The V gene lost 4 bases and the J gene lost 1 base, with 8 bases spanning the gap. Per germline, CDR1 SGHRS and CDR2 YFSETQ. The CDR3 has 13 residues. CDR3 sequence: CASSPDKNTEAFF. Written as DNA, the CDR3 is TGCGCCAGCAGCCCAGACAAGAACACTGAAGCTTTCTTT.

The chain recombines TRBV5-1 with TRBJ2-1, with 11 bases matching TRBD2. V shed 3 bases and J 3 bases; nucleotides not matched to a gene: 8. This CDR3 is 17 amino acids long. CDR1 and CDR2 (germline): SGHRS, YFSETQ. DNA of the CDR3: TGCGCCAGCAGCTCATCGTCGACTAGCGGGAACTACAATGAGCAGTTCTTC. Translated: CASSSSSTSGNYNEQFF.

A remark on this clone: In the same sample, other DNA sequences code for this CDR3. V usage is TRBV2 and J usage is TRBJ2-3; TRBD2 is a possible D gene (6 bases). Trimming cost V 3 bases and J 0 bases, with 7 bases left between them. This CDR3 comprises 14 residues. Germline V gives CDR1 SNHLY, CDR2 FYNNEI. CDR3 bases: TGTGCCAGCAGTGAGGGACTTAGCACAGATACGCAGTATTTT. Its translation is CASSEGLSTDTQYF.

V usage is TRBV29-1 and J usage is TRBJ2-1, with 9 bases matching TRBD1. The CDR3 runs to 14 residues. After removal of 4 bases from V and 5 bases from J, the junction contained 6 bases not matched to a gene. The V gene's germline CDR1 is SQVTM and CDR2 ANQGSEA. This CDR3 is CSVGDRAGNNEQFF. For the CDR3, the DNA is TGCAGCGTTGGGGACAGGGCGGGAAACAATGAGCAGTTCTTC.

The chain combines TRBV11-2 with TRBJ1-1; tentative D call: TRBD1 (5 bases). Germline V gene sequence: CDR1 SGHAT, CDR2 FQNNGV. Trimming cost V 2 bases and J 1 base, with 11 bases left between them. This CDR3 spans 15 amino acids. The CDR3 sequence is CASSLRRQPNTEAFF. CDR3 nucleotides: TGTGCCAGCAGCTTACGGAGACAGCCGAACACTGAAGCTTTCTTT.

This clone was counted a single time. The J gene is TRBJ2-7, the V gene TRBV5-3; 10 bases align to TRBD1. TRBV5-3 is given ORF status, its function remaining uncertain. J gave up 2 bases and V 4 bases, and 3 bases lay outside the gene matches. The CDR3 extends over 14 amino acids. CDR3 nucleotide sequence: TGTGCCAGAAGCCCCGACAGGGGGCCCTACGAGCAGTACTTC. Translation: CARSPDRGPYEQYF.

The rearrangement links TRBV6-5 to TRBJ2-5; possible D gene TRBD1, 7 bases. The V gene's germline CDR1 is MNHEY and CDR2 SVGAGI. V was cut by 6 bases and J by 3 bases, with 17 bases left in between. The CDR3 contains 15 residues. The CDR3 DNA follows: TGTGCCAGCAGCCGCGGGACAGCTACTAAAGAGACCCAGTACTTC. Its translation is CASSRGTATKETQYF.

This clone was observed a few times. The V and J genes are TRBV10-1 and TRBJ1-5; D is unresolved. Germline V gene lookup returns CDR1 WNHNN and CDR2 SYGVQD (reference sequence). There are 13 residues in the CDR3. Trimming shortened V by 4 bases and J by 3 bases, and 7 bases separated the two germline ends. CDR3 amino acids: CASSGNVNQPQHF. As DNA, the CDR3 is TGCGCCAGCAGTGGTAACGTCAATCAGCCCCAGCATTTT.

This clone is a singleton in its sample. The chain joins TRBV4-3 to TRBJ1-5; a weak D match, TRBD1 (6 bases). The CDR3 extends over 15 amino acids. Germline V CDR1 and CDR2: LGHNA, YSLEER. V was cut by 0 bases and J by 7 bases, with 13 bases left in between. The CDR3 region has the DNA TGCGCCAGCAGCCAAGATAGGGGGGCGCGGCAGCCCCAGCATTTT. It is translated as CASSQDRGARQPQHF.